A selection of T cell receptor beta chains follows, all from one sample in a study of cytomegalovirus exposure and HLA in healthy donors. This table comes from immunoSEQ multiplex PCR, and its TCRdb copy is limited to in-frame clones, with some not included. This table holds about 360,000 clones, approximately 90% found once. Material for sequencing was PBMCs. The receptor source for this set is a woman aged 18-30 years in good health and CMV-seronegative. Each CDR3 is given with its conserved first and last residue. A D gene is named only where the DNA matches it firmly. Some rows mark clone size as missing; the rest say once, few, many or name a class of expanded clone.

length,V,J,D,size,DNA,CDR3
14,TRBV7-6,TRBJ2-1,TRBD2,NA,TGTGCCAGTGGACTAGCGGGTTCCTACAATGAGCAGTTCTTC,CASGLAGSYNEQFF
17,TRBV28,TRBJ2-3,TRBD2,NA,TGTGCCAGCAGTTTATCGACTAGCGGGGGCCGCACAGATACGCAGTATTTT,CASSLSTSGGRTDTQYF
15,TRBV7-8,TRBJ2-1,NA,NA,TGTGCCAGCAGCCCAGGCCCTGGCGGAGGGAATGAGCAGTTCTTC,CASSPGPGGGNEQFF
13,TRBV14,TRBJ2-7,NA,NA,TGTGCCAGCAGCCAAGGACTAGCCTACGAGCAGTACTTC,CASSQGLAYEQYF
15,TRBV27,TRBJ2-5,NA,NA,TGTGCCAGCAGGGAGGGGACTGCCGGCCAAGAGACCCAGTACTTC,CASREGTAGQETQYF
17,TRBV27,TRBJ2-5,TRBD2,NA,TGTGCCAGCAGCTCCCCGGGGCGGAGCGGGGGGGAAGAGACCCAGTACTTC,CASSSPGRSGGEETQYF
13,TRBV7-2,TRBJ1-4,NA,NA,TGTGCCAGCAGCATGGGACAAGGAGAAAAACTGTTTTTT,CASSMGQGEKLFF
15,TRBV16,TRBJ2-5,NA,NA,TGTGCCAGCAGCCAACTAGGGACTCCCGGCGAGACCCAGTACTTC,CASSQLGTPGETQYF
12,TRBV7-9,TRBJ1-1,NA,NA,TGTGCCAGCAGCTTCCAGGGTACTGAAGCTTTCTTT,CASSFQGTEAFF
14,TRBV14,TRBJ1-6,NA,NA,TGTGCCAGCAGCCAAGATACAGGAGCTTCACCCCTCCACTTT,CASSQDTGASPLHF
15,TRBV28,TRBJ2-7,TRBD1,NA,TGTGCCAGCAGTTCCGGACAGGGGGGCTTCTACGAGCAGTACTTC,CASSSGQGGFYEQYF
14,TRBV30,TRBJ1-3,TRBD1,NA,TGTGCCTGTCCGGGACAGGGGTATGGAAACACCATATATTTT,CACPGQGYGNTIYF
15,TRBV2,TRBJ2-2,TRBD1,NA,TGTGCCAGCAGTCTCGACAGGGGGGGAGGCGGGGAGCTGTTTTTT,CASSLDRGGGGELFF
15,TRBV6-1,TRBJ1-2,NA,NA,TGTGCCAGCAGTGAAGATCCAGGCCAAAAGGATGGCTACACCTTC,CASSEDPGQKDGYTF
15,TRBV9,TRBJ2-7,NA,NA,TGTGCCAGCAGCCCCTCTGGGGAGCTGGTTTACGAGCAGTACTTC,CASSPSGELVYEQYF
16,TRBV5-1,TRBJ2-3,TRBD2,NA,TGCGCCAGCAGCTTGGAGGTCGCGGGAGAAGCAGATACGCAGTATTTT,CASSLEVAGEADTQYF
16,TRBV29-1,TRBJ1-5,NA,NA,TGCAGCGTCACAACACAGGGTATAGGGATGGACCAGCCCCAGCATTTT,CSVTTQGIGMDQPQHF
15,TRBV5-6,TRBJ2-2,TRBD2,NA,TGTGCCAGCAGCCCGGGGGGGGGACCCACCGGGGAGCTGTTTTTT,CASSPGGGPTGELFF
14,TRBV18,TRBJ1-2,NA,NA,TGTGCCAGCTCACCTTTACAGGGCAACTATGGCTACACCTTC,CASSPLQGNYGYTF
13,TRBV10-1,TRBJ1-5,NA,NA,TGCGCCAGCAGTGGAGGTCCCAATCAGCCCCAGCATTTT,CASSGGPNQPQHF
15,TRBV18,TRBJ2-3,TRBD2,NA,TGTGCCAGCTCACCACCTACTAGCGCACCAGATACGCAGTATTTT,CASSPPTSAPDTQYF
15,TRBV27,TRBJ2-3,TRBD2,NA,TGTGCCAGCAGTTTAACTAGCGGGGGGGCAGATACGCAGTATTTT,CASSLTSGGADTQYF
14,TRBV28,TRBJ2-7,TRBD2,few,TGTGCCAGCAGTTTGGCTAGCGGACTCTACGAGCAGTACTTC,CASSLASGLYEQYF
17,TRBV4-1,TRBJ1-1,TRBD1,NA,TGCGCCAGCAGCCAACTAAGGGGGCCCTCGAATAGGACTGAAGCTTTCTTT,CASSQLRGPSNRTEAFF
14,TRBV6-5,TRBJ1-2,NA,NA,TGTGCCAGCAGCCCTGCACGAGGCCCCTATGGCTACACCTTC,CASSPARGPYGYTF
20,TRBV18,TRBJ2-4,TRBD2,NA,TGTGCCAGCTCACCAAACCTCCTCTTTAGCGGGGGGCCCGGTTTAAACATTCAGTACTTC,CASSPNLLFSGGPGLNIQYF
16,TRBV2,TRBJ2-1,TRBD2,NA,TGTGCCAGCAGTGAAGTTAGACTAGCGGTATACAATGAGCAGTTCTTC,CASSEVRLAVYNEQFF
17,TRBV19,TRBJ2-1,TRBD2,NA,TGTGCCAGCGCCGGGACTAGCGGGAGTCTCTCCTACAATGAGCAGTTCTTC,CASAGTSGSLSYNEQFF
14,TRBV10-3,TRBJ2-1,TRBD2,NA,TGTGCCATCAGCCCTGGACTAGCCGGGGGTGAGCAGTTCTTC,CAISPGLAGGEQFF
15,TRBV13,TRBJ2-5,NA,once,TGTGCCAGCAGCTCTTACCGGGACAACCAAGAGACCCAGTACTTC,CASSSYRDNQETQYF
17,TRBV28,TRBJ2-5,TRBD1,NA,TGTGCCAGCAGTTTAATGGCCTCAGGGGGCGGTGGAGAGACCCAGTACTTC,CASSLMASGGGGETQYF
15,TRBV27,TRBJ1-5,NA,NA,TGTGCCAATCCGATTGGGGGGGGAGGGAATCAGCCCCAGCATTTT,CANPIGGGGNQPQHF
17,TRBV4-2,TRBJ2-6,TRBD2,once,TGTGCCAGCAGCCAAGTTCCCAGCGGGGGTGGGGCCAACGTCCTGACTTTC,CASSQVPSGGGANVLTF
15,TRBV5-6,TRBJ2-7,NA,NA,TGTGCCAGCAGCTTGGGGGGGCAGGGGATTCACGAGCAGTACTTC,CASSLGGQGIHEQYF